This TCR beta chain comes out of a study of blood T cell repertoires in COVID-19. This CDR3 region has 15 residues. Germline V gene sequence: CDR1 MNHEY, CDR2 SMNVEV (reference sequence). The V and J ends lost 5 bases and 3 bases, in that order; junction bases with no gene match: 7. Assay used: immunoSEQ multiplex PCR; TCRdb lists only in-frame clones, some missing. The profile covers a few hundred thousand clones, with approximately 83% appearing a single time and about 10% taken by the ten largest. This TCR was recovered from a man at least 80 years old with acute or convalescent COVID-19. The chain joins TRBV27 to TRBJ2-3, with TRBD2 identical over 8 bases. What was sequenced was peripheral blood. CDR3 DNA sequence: TGTGCCAGCAGTGGGCGACTAGCGAAGACAGATACGCAGTATTTT. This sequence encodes CASSGRLAKTDTQYF.